Below, 22 T cell receptor beta chains from the same sample are listed, as sequenced in a study of blood T cell repertoires in COVID-19. Measured with immunoSEQ multiplex PCR; TCRdb has only the in-frame clones, and not every one. The sample lists 100,000 to 150,000 clones, about 87% seen once, with roughly 30% in the top ten. Sequenced: peripheral blood. These receptors came from a woman aged 70-85 years with acute or convalescent COVID-19.

The table lists this clone with a few counts. The J gene is TRBJ1-5, the V gene TRBV28, with D unclear. Trimming shortened V by 2 bases and J by 5 bases, and 10 bases separated the two germline ends. The CDR3 consists of 14 residues. The V gene's germline CDR1 is MDHEN and CDR2 SYDVKM. The CDR3: CASSLGQLDQPQHF. DNA of the CDR3: TGTGCCAGCAGTTTAGGGCAGCTTGATCAGCCCCAGCATTTT. The full variable domain, completed using reference TRBV28 and TRBJ1-5, is DVKVTQSSRYLVKRTGEKVFLECVQDMDHENMFWYRQDPGLGLRLIYFSYDVKMKEKGDIPEGYSVSREKKERFSLILESASTNQTSMYLCASSLGQLDQPQHFGDGTRLSIL.

This clone was counted a single time. The rearrangement links TRBV30 to TRBJ1-3; maybe TRBD1 (5 bases). The germline V gene encodes CDR1 GTSNPN and CDR2 SVGIG (reference sequence). Trimming cost V 4 bases and J 2 bases, with 12 bases left between them. The CDR3 is 14 residues long. The CDR3 sequence: CAWTLGTTGNTIYF. The DNA of the CDR3 is TGTGCCTGGACTCTGGGGACTACTGGAAACACCATATATTTT.

The chain carries TRBV3-1 (or the pseudogene TRBV3-2) and TRBJ1-1, with 12 bases lining up with TRBD1. Germline CDR1 is LGHDT and CDR2 is YNNKEL (reference sequence). With V trimmed by 5 bases and J by 1 base, 8 bases remained unmatched. This CDR3 spans 17 amino acids. The CDR3, as DNA: TGTGCCAGCAGCGCACAGGGACAGGGGGCCGGGAACACTGAAGCTTTCTTT. Protein: CASSAQGQGAGNTEAFF.

V and J are TRBV6-5 and TRBJ1-5, with D unresolved. In germline, CDR1 is MNHEY, CDR2 SVGAGI. Deletions cut 7 bases from V and 3 bases from J, with 13 bases between. This CDR3 has 14 amino acids. The CDR3 here is CASIAGNYNQPQHF. The CDR3 nucleotides are TGTGCCAGCATCGCCGGGAACTACAATCAGCCCCAGCATTTT.

J is TRBJ2-1 and V is TRBV28; TRBD2 aligns across 14 bases. The CDR3 runs to 15 residues. CDR1 is MDHEN and CDR2 is SYDVKM in the germline V gene. Trimming at V came to 4 bases and at J to 6 bases, leaving 2 bases not matched to a gene. CDR3 coding DNA: TGTGCCAGCAGTTACGGGACTAGCGGGGGCAATGAGCAGTTCTTC. It yields the protein CASSYGTSGGNEQFF. Filled out from reference TRBV28 and TRBJ2-1, the complete variable domain reads DVKVTQSSRYLVKRTGEKVFLECVQDMDHENMFWYRQDPGLGLRLIYFSYDVKMKEKGDIPEGYSVSREKKERFSLILESASTNQTSMYLCASSYGTSGGNEQFFGPGTRLTVL.

J is TRBJ1-5 and V is TRBV18, with 7 bases identical to TRBD1. CDR3 size: 16 residues. Per the germline V gene, CDR1 is KGHSH and CDR2 is LQKENI. V gave up 3 bases and J gave up 4 bases; unmatched junction bases: 9. CDR3 DNA sequence: TGTGCCAGCTCACCCACAGGGGCAGGATGGAATCAGCCCCAGCATTTT. It encodes CASSPTGAGWNQPQHF.

The chain combines TRBV6-1 with TRBJ1-6; tentative D call: TRBD1 (6 bases). The CDR3 runs to 18 residues. Germline V gene sequence: CDR1 MNHNS, CDR2 SASEGT. Trimming took off 2 bases at V and 4 bases at J, with 18 bases between the two ends. The CDR3 bases are TGTGCCAGCAGTGAACAGGGGTCTCCGACTAAATATAATTCACCCCTCCACTTT. Translation: CASSEQGSPTKYNSPLHF.

V usage is TRBV3-1 (or the pseudogene TRBV3-2) and J usage is TRBJ1-6; 7 positions match TRBD1. Germline V gene lookup returns CDR1 LGHDT and CDR2 YNNKEL (reference sequence). The CDR3 spans 14 residues. The V segment lost 6 bases and the J segment 10 bases; nucleotides outside the gene matches: 9. CDR3 nucleotide sequence: TGTGCCAGCAGTCTAGGGGACAGTTCCTCACCCCTCCACTTT. This translates into CASSLGDSSSPLHF.

V usage is TRBV7-2 and J usage is TRBJ2-2; 8 bases align to TRBD2. The CDR3 loop spans 15 amino acids. The V gene end was trimmed by 6 bases and the J gene end by 4 bases; junction bases not matched to a gene: 7. Germline CDR1 SGHTA, CDR2 FQGNSA. CDR3 protein: CASRPPGGPTGELFF. As DNA, the CDR3 is TGTGCCAGCAGACCCCCGGGGGGGCCCACCGGGGAGCTGTTTTTT.

The chain carries TRBV3-1 (or the pseudogene TRBV3-2) and TRBJ1-5; no clear D gene. The V and J ends lost 2 bases and 4 bases respectively, with 6 bases between them. Per the germline V gene, CDR1 is LGHDT and CDR2 is YNNKEL (reference sequence). CDR3 length: 13 amino acids. CDR3 sequence (DNA): TGTGCCAGCAGCCAATCCGTTAATCAGCCCCAGCATTTT. This codes for CASSQSVNQPQHF.

This clone appeared a single time. The chain combines TRBV27 with TRBJ1-4; D might be TRBD1 (6 bases). V was trimmed by 5 bases and J by 4 bases, leaving 26 bases between them. Per germline, CDR1 MNHEY and CDR2 SMNVEV (reference sequence). The CDR3 totals 19 residues. CDR3 amino acids: CASSATGFQLGLVNEKLFF. CDR3 nucleotides: TGTGCCAGCAGTGCTACAGGGTTCCAACTTGGTCTGGTTAATGAAAAACTGTTTTTT.

The rearrangement links TRBV7-9 to TRBJ1-6, with 9 positions matching TRBD1. The CDR3 has 14 residues. Trimming removed 5 bases from V and 4 bases from J; junction bases left unmatched: 0. Germline assignment: CDR1 SEHNR and CDR2 FQNEAQ (reference sequence). CDR3 amino acids: CASSGQGYNSPLHF. DNA of the CDR3: TGTGCCAGCAGCGGACAGGGGTATAATTCACCCCTCCACTTT.

This sequence joins TRBV28 and TRBJ1-2, with D perhaps TRBD1 (5 bases). Between the trimmed V and J ends, which lost 5 bases and 8 bases, there was a span of 18 bases. The CDR3 covers 14 residues. Germline CDR1 is MDHEN and CDR2 is SYDVKM. Here the CDR3 DNA reads TGTGCCAGCAGTATCCCAGGGATTTTGGACGGCTACACCTTC. The encoded protein is CASSIPGILDGYTF.

The chain couples TRBV3-1 (or the pseudogene TRBV3-2) to TRBJ2-1; TRBD2 is a possible D gene (6 bases). V was shortened by 4 bases and J by 8 bases, with 21 bases between the two germline ends. This CDR3 has 16 residues. Germline CDR1 is LGHDT and CDR2 is YNNKEL (reference sequence). This chain's CDR3 is CASSLKVLQAGDEQFF. In DNA form, the CDR3 reads TGTGCCAGCAGCCTCAAGGTCCTTCAAGCGGGCGATGAGCAGTTCTTC.

CDR3 protein: CASSQEGAGASYEQYF. CDR3 in DNA: TGTGCCAGCAGCCAAGAAGGTGCGGGGGCCTCCTACGAGCAGTACTTC. This rearrangement joins TRBV3-1 (or the pseudogene TRBV3-2) to TRBJ2-7; tentatively, D is TRBD2 (7 bases). Trimming stripped 0 bases from V and 0 bases from J, with 12 bases between. CDR3 length: 16 amino acids. In germline, CDR1 is LGHDT, CDR2 YNNKEL (reference sequence).

This chain links TRBV30 with TRBJ1-1; D uncertain. Germline V gene data show CDR1 as GTSNPN and CDR2 as SVGIG (reference sequence). V lost 1 base, J lost 4 bases, and 7 bases lay in between. The CDR3 extends over 12 amino acids. The CDR3 region has the DNA TGTGCCTGGAGTGGGTTGGCCACTGAAGCTTTCTTT. As protein: CAWSGLATEAFF.

The rearrangement joins TRBV30 to TRBJ1-5; 9 bases map to TRBD1. CDR3 length: 13 amino acids. Looked up from germline, CDR1 is GTSNPN and CDR2 is SVGIG (reference sequence). V gave up 3 bases and J gave up 10 bases; unmatched junction bases: 7. The CDR3 spells CAWRGQGNVPQHF. DNA for the CDR3: TGTGCCTGGAGGGGACAGGGAAATGTACCCCAGCATTTT.

A note on this clone: A read error may produce the germline difference seen at one junction end. The genes are TRBV30 and TRBJ1-3; no firm D call. The CDR3 has 13 amino acids. Germline CDR1 reads GTSNPN; CDR2 reads SVGIG (reference sequence). The CDR3 sequence: CAWRAPVGDTIYF. CDR3 nucleotides: TGTGCCTGGAGAGCCCCGGTTGGAGACACCATATATTTT.

The V gene is TRBV28, the J gene TRBJ1-3; possible D gene TRBD1, 5 bases. Trimming cost V 6 bases and J 4 bases, with 13 bases left between them. Per the germline V gene, CDR1 is MDHEN and CDR2 is SYDVKM. The CDR3 contains 14 residues. The CDR3: CASRTGPSGNTIYF. CDR3 in DNA: TGTGCCAGCAGAACAGGCCCGTCCGGAAACACCATATATTTT. Supplemented by reference TRBV28 and TRBJ1-3, the full variable domain reads DVKVTQSSRYLVKRTGEKVFLECVQDMDHENMFWYRQDPGLGLRLIYFSYDVKMKEKGDIPEGYSVSREKKERFSLILESASTNQTSMYLCASRTGPSGNTIYFGEGSWLTVV.

This chain connects TRBV12-3 or TRBV12-4 to TRBJ1-1; D gene unclear. The CDR3 is 12 amino acids. V lost 5 bases, J lost 3 bases, and 7 bases lay in between. The CDR3 protein is CASSPVDTEAFF. The DNA for the CDR3 is TGTGCCAGCAGTCCGGTGGACACTGAAGCTTTCTTT.

The count of this clone is one. The rearrangement links TRBV19 to TRBJ1-3; tentative D call: TRBD1 (6 bases). Germline V gene sequence: CDR1 LNHDA, CDR2 SQIVND (reference sequence). This CDR3 has 13 residues. The V and J ends lost 10 bases and 0 bases respectively, with 10 bases between them. In DNA form, the CDR3 reads TGTGCCACCGGACAGAGCTCTGGAAACACCATATATTTT. Translated, it gives CATGQSSGNTIYF.

V usage is TRBV24-1 and J usage is TRBJ2-2; TRBD1 is a possible D gene (5 bases). Trimming cost V 4 bases and J 3 bases, with 11 bases left between them. The length of the CDR3 is 15 residues. In germline, CDR1 is KGHDR, CDR2 SFDVKD. The chain's CDR3 is CATSDEYRYTGELFF. The CDR3, as DNA: TGTGCCACCAGTGACGAATACAGGTACACCGGGGAGCTGTTTTTT.